The 29 T cell receptor beta chains below were found in one sample sequenced in a study of CD8 T cells in ankylosing spondylitis (dated by TCRdb to between 2016 and 2019). Libraries were prepared through 5' RACE. The sequencer listed for this sample is Illumina HiSeq 2500. TCRdb reprocessed the public reads (quality trimming at Q25 with fastp, clone calling with MiXCR) and kept in-frame beta chains. Entries that share a CDR3 protein sequence are merged under the most common genes and DNA. The sample table contains approximately 300,000 distinct CDR3 sequences; only one count was recorded for 20% of them. Together, the top ten hold 7.5% to 9% of the sample. Source material: blood, either unsorted or a sorted T cell fraction (not recorded which). The source of these receptors is a male donor with ankylosing spondylitis or in good health (not recorded which).

This sequence joins TRBV5-6 and TRBJ2-3, with TRBD1 matching 7 bases. V dropped 5 bases and J dropped 6; count of bases not matched to a gene: 9. Germline CDR1 and CDR2: SGHDT and YYEEEE. The CDR3 covers 14 residues. The CDR3 protein is CASRTTGMKDTQYF. The CDR3 DNA reads TGTGCCAGCAGAACGACAGGGATGAAGGATACGCAGTATTTT.

The chain joins TRBV12-3 or TRBV12-4 to TRBJ2-3; TRBD2 is a possible D gene (5 bases). The CDR3 runs 13 residues. Trimming removed 8 bases at V and 0 bases at J, with 9 bases between. This CDR3 reads CASGRVSTDTQYF. In nucleotides, the CDR3 is TGTGCCAGCGGGCGGGTTAGCACAGATACGCAGTATTTT.

A remark on this clonotype: It may be a read error: a sequence one base away is much more abundant. The chain uses TRBV24-1 and TRBJ2-3, with 12 bases identical to TRBD2. This CDR3 spans 15 amino acids. CDR1 is KGHDR and CDR2 is SFDVKD in the germline V gene. CDR3 sequence (DNA): TGTGTCACCAGTGACGAGACTAGCGGGAGAAATACGCAGTATTTT. Translation gives CVTSDETSGRNTQYF.

The rearrangement uses TRBV20-1 and TRBJ2-7, with 8 bases identical to TRBD1. V was pared by 7 bases and J by 2 bases, with 7 bases of the junction left unmatched. CDR3 length equals 13 residues. CDR1 and CDR2 from the germline V gene are DFQATT and SNEGSKA (reference sequence). CDR3 loop: CSVRDRRTYEQYV. CDR3 coding DNA: TGCAGTGTTCGGGACAGGCGAACCTACGAGCAGTACGTC.

Only a few counts were recorded for this clonotype. The rearrangement links TRBV20-1 to TRBJ2-3, with 8 bases fitting TRBD1. Germline trimming cut 0 bases from V and 5 bases from J; bases unmatched to any gene: 10. CDR1 DFQATT and CDR2 SNEGSKA come from the germline V gene (reference sequence). The CDR3 covers 16 residues. Here the CDR3 reads CSARDSAGGALDTQYF. CDR3 DNA: TGCAGTGCTAGAGATTCGGCAGGGGGCGCGTTAGATACGCAGTATTTT.

This sequence joins TRBV5-1 and TRBJ2-5; D is unresolved. Trimming shortened V by 4 bases and J by 1 base, and 8 bases separated the two germline ends. Germline CDR1 reads SGHRS; CDR2 reads YFSETQ. The CDR3 is made up of 13 amino acids. The CDR3 reads CASSPISQETQYF. DNA of the CDR3: TGCGCCAGCAGCCCCATAAGCCAAGAGACCCAGTACTTC.

This clonotype was counted a few times. This rearrangement joins TRBV20-1 to TRBJ2-5, with 8 bases identical to TRBD2. The CDR3 runs to 17 residues. The junction had 14 bases not matched to a gene; V was cut back by 0 bases and J by 5 bases. The V gene's germline CDR1 is DFQATT and CDR2 SNEGSKA (reference sequence). In nucleotides, the CDR3 is TGCAGTGCTAGAGATCTAAGGACTAGCCTCGGTCCCGAGACCCAGTACTTC. Amino acids: CSARDLRTSLGPETQYF.

This clonotype was counted only a few times. V usage is TRBV20-1 and J usage is TRBJ1-4; perhaps TRBD1 as D (5 bases). This CDR3 is 14 amino acids long. V shed 2 bases and J shed 8 bases, with 15 bases lying between them. In germline, CDR1 is DFQATT, CDR2 SNEGSKA (reference sequence). The DNA of the CDR3 is TGCAGTGCTAGATCGACAGATGTGAACGAAAAACTGTTTTTT. It is translated as CSARSTDVNEKLFF.

This clonotype turned up a few times. This chain uses TRBV15 with TRBJ2-5; 8 nucleotides match TRBD2. The ends lost 5 bases at V and 2 bases at J; junction bases unmatched: 10. Germline CDR1 is LNHNV and CDR2 is YYDKDF (reference sequence). The CDR3 runs 16 residues. The CDR3 spells CATSPGGRGVQETQYF. CDR3 bases: TGTGCCACCAGCCCGGGGGGGAGAGGGGTACAAGAGACCCAGTACTTC.

The chain couples TRBV5-6 to TRBJ1-1, with a tentative D call TRBD1 (5 bases). The germline CDR1 and CDR2 sequences are SGHDT and YYEEEE. The CDR3 has 13 amino acids. V shed 5 bases and J shed 0 bases, with 8 bases lying between them. CDR3 loop: CASRTAMNTEAFF. The CDR3, as DNA: TGTGCCAGCAGGACAGCCATGAACACTGAAGCTTTCTTT.

The chain links TRBV28 to TRBJ2-7; D possibly matches TRBD1 or TRBD2 (5 bases each). Trimming took off 1 base at V and 4 bases at J, with 11 bases between the two ends. CDR3 size: 14 residues. In germline, CDR1 is MDHEN, CDR2 SYDVKM. The CDR3 DNA reads as TGTGCCAGCAGTTTATCCGGGTGGGGGTACGAGCAGTACGTC. Its translation is CASSLSGWGYEQYV.

This clonotype was detected many times. The chain links TRBV7-6 to TRBJ2-3; D remains unclear. V was clipped by 3 bases and J by 0 bases, with 13 bases between them. This CDR3 spans 16 amino acids. Germline lookup yields CDR1 SGHVS and CDR2 FNYEAQ. The CDR3 loop reads CASSFSYSSSTDTQYF. The CDR3 DNA reads as TGTGCCAGCAGCTTTAGTTACTCTTCTAGCACAGATACGCAGTATTTT.

There are a few counts of this clonotype. This chain connects TRBV11-2 to TRBJ1-1, with 8 bases aligning to TRBD1. Germline loops: CDR1 SGHAT, CDR2 FQNNGV. Trimming took 5 bases from V and 0 from J; bases not matched to a gene: 2. The CDR3 extends over 14 amino acids. The CDR3 sequence is CASSKDRVNTEAFF. CDR3 coding DNA: TGTGCCAGCAGCAAGGACAGGGTGAACACTGAAGCTTTCTTT.

The V and J genes are TRBV6-5 and TRBJ1-6; D not resolved. CDR1 and CDR2 (germline): MNHEY, SVGAGI. Trimming stripped 8 bases from V and 8 bases from J, with 10 bases between. The CDR3 totals 12 residues. The DNA of the CDR3 is TGTGCCAGCGGACCTCCTCATTCACCCCTCCACTTT. Translated: CASGPPHSPLHF.

Note on this clonotype: An end of the junction does not agree with germline; a read error may underlie this. The chain carries TRBV6-6 and TRBJ2-2; D gene uncertain. The CDR3 runs 13 residues. The germline V gene encodes CDR1 MNHNY and CDR2 SVGAGI (reference sequence). The CDR3 region is CTSSYSLAGELFF. The CDR3 DNA follows: TGTACCAGCAGTTACTCGCTAGCCGGGGAGCTGTTTTTT.

V gene TRBV10-3 combines with J gene TRBJ2-5; D tentatively reads TRBD1 or TRBD2 (5 bases each). The CDR3 is 15 amino acids. Trimming took off 2 bases at V and 7 bases at J, with 17 bases between the two ends. CDR1 ENHRY and CDR2 SYGVKD come from the germline V gene. CDR3 protein: CAISEGEGLDRTQYF. In DNA form, the CDR3 reads TGTGCCATCAGTGAGGGCGAGGGGCTCGATCGGACCCAGTACTTC.

This clonotype turned up a few times. The rearrangement links TRBV20-1 to TRBJ2-5, with 11 bases matching TRBD2. The CDR3 is 13 amino acids. V lost 2 bases, J lost 5 bases, and 1 base stayed unmatched. Germline CDR1 reads DFQATT; CDR2 reads SNEGSKA (reference sequence). The CDR3 bases are TGCAGTGCTAGAAGACTAGCGGGGGAGACCCAGTACTTC. This encodes CSARRLAGETQYF.

V is TRBV5-1 and J is TRBJ1-4; maybe TRBD1 (5 bases). With 4 bases removed from V and 8 bases from J, the gap between germline ends came to 15 bases. The CDR3 is made up of 14 amino acids. The V gene's germline CDR1 is SGHRS and CDR2 YFSETQ. The CDR3 reads CASSLGQEGEKLFF. The CDR3, as DNA: TGCGCCAGCAGCCTGGGCCAGGAGGGGGAAAAACTGTTTTTT.

The sample holds many counts of this clonotype. This chain uses TRBV11-1 with TRBJ2-1; the D is unclear. The V end was cut by 4 bases, the J end by 0 bases, with 4 bases between. Germline V gives CDR1 SGHAT, CDR2 FQDESV (reference sequence). This CDR3 is built from 13 residues. The CDR3 DNA is TGTGCCAGCAGCTCATCCTCCTACAATGAGCAGTTCTTC. Encoded protein: CASSSSSYNEQFF.

Points on this clonotype: At one end, the junction sequence differs from germline, possibly due to a read error. The chain recombines TRBV20-1 with TRBJ1-5; no definite D call. CDR3 length: 15 residues. Germline assignment: CDR1 DFQATT and CDR2 SNEGSKA (reference sequence). This CDR3 reads CSTRAEELGNQPQHF. Written as DNA, the CDR3 is TGCAGTACTAGAGCGGAGGAGTTGGGCAATCAGCCCCAGCATTTT.

This chain connects TRBV11-1 to TRBJ2-1; 11 bases are a match to TRBD2. CDR1 SGHAT and CDR2 FQDESV come from the germline V gene (reference sequence). The CDR3 has 16 residues. J lost 3 bases, V lost 0 bases, and 1 base had no gene match. This CDR3 reads CASSLALAGDYNEQFF. The CDR3 DNA follows: TGTGCCAGCAGCTTAGCACTAGCGGGGGACTACAATGAGCAGTTCTTC.

In its sample, this clonotype was seen a few times. J is TRBJ2-5 and V is TRBV5-1, with a tentative D call TRBD2 (5 bases). From germline, CDR1 is SGHRS and CDR2 YFSETQ. The V end was cut by 5 bases, the J end by 2 bases, with 13 bases between. The CDR3 contains 14 residues. The CDR3 bases are TGCGCCAGCAGGCAGACCGGGGTACAAGAGACCCAGTACTTC. This codes for CASRQTGVQETQYF.

The chain couples TRBV7-2 to TRBJ1-2; 7 nucleotides match TRBD1. Germline CDR1 SGHTA, CDR2 FQGNSA. V trimming: 2 bases; J trimming: 4 bases; junction bases outside the gene matches: 4. The CDR3 covers 14 residues. Written as DNA, the CDR3 is TGTGCCAGCAGCTTAAAACAGGGGACCTATGGCTACACCTTC. This codes for CASSLKQGTYGYTF.

The chain has TRBV6-1 and TRBJ1-4; tentative D call: TRBD1 (5 bases). CDR1 and CDR2 (germline): MNHNS, SASEGT. The CDR3 loop spans 17 amino acids. V lost 3 bases and J lost 0, with 14 bases in between. CDR3 coding DNA: TGTGCCAGCAGTGAGTACGGACACCCAGCAACTAATGAAAAACTGTTTTTT. Protein sequence: CASSEYGHPATNEKLFF.

There are many counts of this clonotype. The chain carries TRBV5-1 and TRBJ1-6, with unresolved D. The V gene's germline CDR1 is SGHRS and CDR2 YFSETQ. CDR3 length equals 15 residues. Trimming shortened V by 0 bases and J by 4 bases, and 8 bases separated the two germline ends. CDR3: CASSLDNGYNSPLHF. Written as DNA, the CDR3 is TGCGCCAGCAGCTTGGACAACGGGTATAATTCACCCCTCCACTTT.

This clonotype showed up just a few times. The chain combines TRBV10-3 with TRBJ2-7; D perhaps matches TRBD1 (6 bases). CDR1 ENHRY and CDR2 SYGVKD come from the germline V gene. This CDR3 has 15 residues. The V end was cut by 0 bases, the J end by 5 bases, with 14 bases between. This CDR3 reads CAISESSRGFNEQYV. DNA for the CDR3: TGTGCCATCAGTGAGTCCTCGAGGGGGTTCAACGAGCAGTACGTC.

This rearrangement joins TRBV20-1 to TRBJ2-2; D possibly matches TRBD1 or TRBD2 (5 bases each). With 5 bases removed from V and 5 bases from J, the gap between germline ends came to 15 bases. This CDR3 contains 14 residues. CDR1 and CDR2 (germline): DFQATT, SNEGSKA (reference sequence). The CDR3 loop reads CSASGAWGTGELFF. CDR3 nucleotide sequence: TGCAGTGCTTCCGGGGCCTGGGGGACCGGGGAGCTGTTTTTT.

This clonotype showed up many times. The chain employs TRBV29-1 and TRBJ1-2, with D perhaps matching TRBD1 (6 bases). V was trimmed by 5 bases and J by 3 bases, leaving 19 bases between them. Germline CDR1 is SQVTM and CDR2 is ANQGSEA. This CDR3 is 15 amino acids long. Here the CDR3 reads CSVQSFTGSDYGYTF. The CDR3 nucleotides read TGCAGCGTTCAATCCTTTACAGGGTCTGACTATGGCTACACCTTC.

The sample holds a few counts of this clonotype. The chain is built from TRBV12-3 or TRBV12-4 and TRBJ2-1, with D perhaps matching TRBD1 or TRBD2 (6 bases each). The V end lost 5 bases, the J end lost 5 bases, and 16 bases lay between the germline ends. This CDR3 comprises 15 residues. The CDR3 protein is CASSTGGGPNNEQFF. The CDR3 DNA sequence: TGTGCCAGCAGTACAGGAGGGGGGCCAAACAATGAGCAGTTCTTC.